This T cell receptor (beta chain) was recovered during a study of T cell responses to AZD1222 COVID-19 vaccine. The protocol was immunoSEQ multiplex PCR, while the TCRdb copy is restricted to in-frame clones and leaves out a portion. The sample consists of about 69,000 clones, approximately 82% of them appearing once. Study-level results: Among spike-specific TCRs, nearly half reportedly target unmutated variant regions. The study identified only 6 or 7 AZD1222 recipients as seropositive at baseline. White British ancestry dominated among donors, who included more females, and clonal diversity was possibly underestimated.

The CDR3 is 17 residues long. J gave up 2 bases and V 3 bases, and 9 bases lay outside the gene matches. From germline, CDR1 is SGHTA and CDR2 FQGNSA. Turning to this clone: Its antigen remains unknown.

This chain uses TRBV7-2 with TRBJ2-7; TRBD2 matches at 11 bases. This sequence originates from an adult who received the AZD1222 COVID-19 vaccine. Sample: peripheral blood, taken 28 days after the second AZD1222 dose. CDR3 sequence reads: CASSLGTSGPGPYEQYF. The DNA for the CDR3 is TGTGCCAGCAGCTTGGGGACTAGCGGTCCCGGGCCCTACGAGCAGTACTTC.